A selection of T cell receptor beta chains follows, all from one sample in a study of T cell repertoires in aging, cancer and after chemotherapy. Each CDR3 protein is one row after TCRdb ran MiXCR on the multiplex PCR reads. The data hold several thousand distinct CDR3 sequences, with around 25% observed a single time. Sequenced sample: blood. These receptors were obtained from a human donor in good health. The donor label of this sample is uncertain. The CDR3 runs from the conserved cysteine through the conserved F or W. The order of the fields is J gene, D gene, clone size, V gene, CDR3 DNA, CDR3 protein. D genes are given only for firm matches. Clone size is not always given. Where it is, it says once, few, many or a class for expanded clones.

>TRBJ2-7|-|medium-sized|TRBV6-5
TGTGCCAGCAGTTACTCGGCCAGGTCCTCCTACGAGCAGTACTTC
CASSYSARSSYEQYF
>TRBJ1-2|TRBD1|medium-sized|TRBV6-1
TGTGCCAGCAGTGAAAGGGACAGGATCTATGGCTACACCTTC
CASSERDRIYGYTF
>TRBJ1-2|TRBD1|few|TRBV5-5
TGTGCCAGCAGCTTGGCCTCGTCGACAGGGAATTCTGGCTACACCTTC
CASSLASSTGNSGYTF
>TRBJ2-1|-|medium-sized|TRBV14
TGTGCCAGCAGCCAGGGGTCACACTACAATGAGCAGTTCTTC
CASSQGSHYNEQFF
>TRBJ2-7|-|-|TRBV18
TGTGCCAGCTCCGTCAGGGATGGGGACGAGCAGTACTTC
CASSVRDGDEQYF
>TRBJ1-5|TRBD1|medium-sized|TRBV19
TGTGCCAGTAGCGACCGGACAGGGTTGTCCGATCAGCCCCAGCATTTT
CASSDRTGLSDQPQHF
>TRBJ1-5|-|medium-sized|TRBV19
TGTGCCAGTAAGGGTTTCGAACACAATCAGCCCCAGCATTTT
CASKGFEHNQPQHF
>TRBJ1-5|-|medium-sized|TRBV19
TGTGCCAGTAGTATTAGGGCCGGGGGGCAAGCCCCTCAGCCCCAGCATTTT
CASSIRAGGQAPQPQHF
>TRBJ1-1|-|few|TRBV29-1
TGCAGCGTTGAATTCTCCTTGAGTCCCTCACGGGACACTGAAGCTTTCTTT
CSVEFSLSPSRDTEAFF
>TRBJ2-6|-|-|TRBV5-1
TGCGCCAGCAGCTTCCCCCAGATCTCTGGGGCCAACGTCCTGACTTTC
CASSFPQISGANVLTF
>TRBJ1-1|-|medium-sized|TRBV6-5
TGTGCCAGCAGTTACGGGGAAGACGCGTGGAACACTGAAGCTTTCTTT
CASSYGEDAWNTEAFF
>TRBJ1-5|-|few|TRBV6-2/TRBV6-3
TGTGCCAGCAGCCCACTACAGGGTAAGGGCAATCAGCCCCAGCATTTT
CASSPLQGKGNQPQHF
>TRBJ1-4|-|once|TRBV5-1
TGCGCCAGCAGCAGGACAGAGCCAACTAATGAAAAACTGTTTTTT
CASSRTEPTNEKLFF
>TRBJ2-2|TRBD2|few|TRBV30
TGTGCCTGGAACGGGGGGCTAGCGGGAGTTTCCGGGGAGCTGTTTTTT
CAWNGGLAGVSGELFF
>TRBJ2-3|-|few|TRBV20-1
TGCAGTGCTAGTTGGGGGTACTCGCTCACAGATACGCAGTATTTT
CSASWGYSLTDTQYF
>TRBJ2-1|-|-|TRBV12-3/TRBV12-4
TGTGCCAGCAGTCCCACTAGCCAGGCTGAGCAGTTCTTC
CASSPTSQAEQFF
>TRBJ1-1|TRBD1|medium-sized|TRBV19
TGTGCCAGTCTTGGACAGGGGAAAGCAGCTTTCTTT
CASLGQGKAAFF
>TRBJ1-3|-|medium-sized|TRBV29-1
TGCAGCGCTCTTATACTGGGGAGCTCTGGAAACACCATATATTTT
CSALILGSSGNTIYF
>TRBJ2-3|TRBD1|-|TRBV10-1
TGCGCCAGCAGCAGGGACAGATCGCTCGCAGATACGCAGTATTTT
CASSRDRSLADTQYF
>TRBJ2-7|TRBD2|few|TRBV20-1
TGCAGTGCTAGAGCAAGGGCTAGCGGGAGGAGGAGCTCCTACGAGCAGTACTTC
CSARARASGRRSSYEQYF
>TRBJ1-2|-|-|TRBV12-3/TRBV12-4
TGTGCCAGCAGTTTACACTATGGCTGCACCTTC
CASSLHYGCTF
>TRBJ2-5|-|medium-sized|TRBV12-3/TRBV12-4
TGTGCCAGCAGTCGCCCCTCCGGGAAAGCGGAGACCCAGTACTTC
CASSRPSGKAETQYF
>TRBJ2-2|-|-|TRBV19
TGTGCCAGTACCCCGATCGGGGGCCGCACCGGGGAGCTGTTTTTT
CASTPIGGRTGELFF
>TRBJ2-7|-|-|TRBV5-4
TGTGCCAGCAGCGGGGGGCTCCGTTCCTACGAGCAGTACTTC
CASSGGLRSYEQYF
>TRBJ1-1|-|-|TRBV6-5
TGTGCCAGCAGGGAGGGGCAGCCCTTTCGGGCTTTCTTT
CASREGQPFRAFF
>TRBJ2-1|-|medium-sized|TRBV30
TGTGCCTGGAGTGTAATCCGCCTTGCCGCCAGGGTTAACTCCGGGGAGCAGTTCTTC
CAWSVIRLAARVNSGEQFF